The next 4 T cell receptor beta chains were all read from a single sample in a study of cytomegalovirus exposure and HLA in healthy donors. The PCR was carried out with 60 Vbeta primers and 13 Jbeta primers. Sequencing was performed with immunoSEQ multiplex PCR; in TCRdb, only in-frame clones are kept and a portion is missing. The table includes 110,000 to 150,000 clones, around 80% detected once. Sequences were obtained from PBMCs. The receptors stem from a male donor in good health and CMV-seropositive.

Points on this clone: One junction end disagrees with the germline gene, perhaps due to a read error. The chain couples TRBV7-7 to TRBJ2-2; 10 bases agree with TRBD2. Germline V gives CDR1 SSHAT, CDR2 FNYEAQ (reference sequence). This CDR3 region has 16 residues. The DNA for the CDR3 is TGTGCTAGCAGCTTATCCGGGACTAGCGTATCCGGGGAGCTGTTTTTT. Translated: CASSLSGTSVSGELFF. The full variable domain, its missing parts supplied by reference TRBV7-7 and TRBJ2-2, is GAGVSQSPRYKVTKRGQDVTLRCDPISSHATLYWYQQALGQGPEFLTYFNYEAQPDKSGLPSDRFSAERPEGSISTLTIQRTEQRDSAMYRCASSLSGTSVSGELFFGEGSRLTVL.

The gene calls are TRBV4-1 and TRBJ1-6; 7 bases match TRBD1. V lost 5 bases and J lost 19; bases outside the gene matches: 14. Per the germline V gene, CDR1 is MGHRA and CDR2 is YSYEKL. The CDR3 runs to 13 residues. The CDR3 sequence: CASSARQGGYSHF. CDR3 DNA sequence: TGCGCCAGCAGCGCCCGACAGGGTGGGTATTCTCACTTT.

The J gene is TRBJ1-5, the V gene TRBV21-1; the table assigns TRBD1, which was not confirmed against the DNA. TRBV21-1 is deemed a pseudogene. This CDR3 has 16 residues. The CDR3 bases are TGTGCCAGCAGCAATGCGGACAGGGGTGGAGGTCAGCCCCAGCATTTT. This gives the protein CASSNADRGGGQPQHF.

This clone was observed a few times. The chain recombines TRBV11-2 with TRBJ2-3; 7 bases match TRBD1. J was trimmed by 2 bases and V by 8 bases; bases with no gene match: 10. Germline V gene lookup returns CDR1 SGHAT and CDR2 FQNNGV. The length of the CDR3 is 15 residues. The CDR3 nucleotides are TGTGCCAGCGAGGGGGATGACAGGGCCACAGATACGCAGTATTTT. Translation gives CASEGDDRATDTQYF. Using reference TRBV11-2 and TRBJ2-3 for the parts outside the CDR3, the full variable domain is EAGVAQSPRYKIIEKRQSVAFWCNPISGHATLYWYQQILGQGPKLLIQFQNNGVVDDSQLPKDRFSAERLKGVDSTLKIQPAKLEDSAVYLCASEGDDRATDTQYFGPGTRLTVL.